The 26 T cell receptor beta chains listed next were all sequenced from one sample in a study of blood T cells in healthy people across ages. A sample-barcoded 5' primer and a J-beta primer mix were used in a second PCR of roughly 7 to 12 cycles. TCRdb re-analysed the 5' RACE reads in MiXCR, keeping a single row per CDR3 protein. The repertoire holds about 2 million distinct CDR3 sequences, around 48% seen once, with over 2% in the top ten. The sequenced sample consisted of blood. The receptors were sampled from a woman aged 40 to 49 in good health.

This clonotype was seen once. The chain links TRBV7-9 to TRBJ2-5; either TRBD1 or TRBD2 may fit D (5 bases each). The CDR3 consists of 14 residues. Germline assignment: CDR1 SEHNR and CDR2 FQNEAQ (reference sequence). The germline V and J ends were trimmed by 10 bases and 1 base, with 16 bases remaining between them. CDR3 DNA sequence: TGTGCCACCAGGGACCGCGAGCGCCAAGAGACCCAGTACTTC. It is translated as CATRDRERQETQYF. The full variable domain, in which reference TRBV7-9 and TRBJ2-5 provide the parts outside the CDR3, is DTGVSQNPRHKITKRGQNVTFRCDPISEHNRLYWYRQTLGQGPEFLTYFQNEAQLEKSRLLSDRFSAERPKGSFSTLEIQRTEQGDSAMYLCATRDRERQETQYFGPGTRLLVL.

This clonotype has only a few counts. This chain links TRBV9 with TRBJ2-1, with 8 positions matching TRBD1. The V and J ends lost 3 bases and 6 bases, in that order; junction bases with no gene match: 2. Germline values: CDR1 SGDLS, CDR2 YYNGEE. The CDR3 sequence is 13 residues long. As DNA, the CDR3 is TGTGCCAGCAGCGCAGACAGGGGCAATGAGCAGTTCTTC. Translation gives CASSADRGNEQFF.

The chain couples TRBV27 to TRBJ2-1; 13 bases line up with TRBD2. The germline V gene has CDR1 MNHEY and CDR2 SMNVEV (reference sequence). J gave up 4 bases and V 5 bases, and 14 bases lay outside the gene matches. The CDR3 loop spans 19 amino acids. The CDR3 DNA is TGTGCCAGCAGTCTGAAAACTTCGACTAGCGGGGGGATATACAATGAGCAGTTCTTC. This codes for CASSLKTSTSGGIYNEQFF.

V usage is TRBV3-1 and J usage is TRBJ1-1; D remains ambiguous. There are 16 residues in the CDR3. Trimming cost V 7 bases and J 0 bases, with 18 bases left between them. Germline V CDR1 and CDR2: LGHDT, YNNKEL (reference sequence). The CDR3 nucleotides read TGTGCCAGCAAGACCGGCGGTGATCAGATGAACACTGAAGCTTTCTTT. Its translation: CASKTGGDQMNTEAFF.

This clonotype was recorded a few times. CDR3 coding DNA: TGTGCCAGCAGTTCCCCGTCGTACGGAGCTAACTATGGCTACACCTTC. Translated, it gives CASSSPSYGANYGYTF. V usage is TRBV12-3 or TRBV12-4 and J usage is TRBJ1-2, with D hard to call. The V and J ends lost 4 bases and 0 bases respectively, with 15 bases between them. The CDR3 sequence is 16 residues long.

This clonotype has more than one count but fewer than ten. This sequence joins TRBV5-1 and TRBJ2-6; 7 bases match TRBD1. CDR3 size: 17 residues. Trimming cost V 3 bases and J 0 bases; bases outside gene matches: 6. Germline V gene sequence: CDR1 SGHRS, CDR2 YFSETQ. The CDR3 protein is CASSSMTGLSGANVLTF. CDR3 nucleotides: TGCGCCAGCAGCTCGATGACAGGGCTCTCTGGGGCCAACGTCCTGACTTTC. The variable domain in full, with the rest retrieved from reference TRBV5-1 and TRBJ2-6, is KAGVTQTPRYLIKTRGQQVTLSCSPISGHRSVSWYQQTPGQGLQFLFEYFSETQRNKGNFPGRFSGRQFSNSRSEMNVSTLELGDSALYLCASSSMTGLSGANVLTFGAGSRLTVL.

In its sample, this clonotype was seen a few times. This rearrangement joins TRBV20-1 to TRBJ2-3; 7 bases fit TRBD1. The trim removed 4 bases at V and 5 bases at J, leaving 12 bases unmatched. The germline V gene encodes CDR1 DFQATT and CDR2 SNEGSKA (reference sequence). The CDR3 spans 15 residues. CDR3 in DNA: TGCAGTGCTACCTCACAGGGGATTTTAGTAGATACGCAGTATTTT. It translates to CSATSQGILVDTQYF.

This chain connects TRBV2 to TRBJ2-4, with D perhaps matching TRBD2 (5 bases). The CDR3 contains 13 residues. V lost 4 bases, J lost 5 bases, and 9 bases lay in between. Germline V lookup: CDR1 SNHLY, CDR2 FYNNEI. The CDR3 loop reads CASSAGSENIQYF. CDR3 nucleotides: TGTGCCAGCAGTGCGGGATCCGAAAACATTCAGTACTTC.

The chain uses TRBV20-1 and TRBJ2-1; D is possibly TRBD1 or TRBD2 (5 bases each). Germline V gene lookup returns CDR1 DFQATT and CDR2 SNEGSKA (reference sequence). Trimming took off 0 bases at V and 3 bases at J, with 9 bases between the two ends. There are 14 residues in the CDR3. CDR3 in amino acids: CSARDGTHYNEQFF. CDR3 sequence (DNA): TGCAGTGCTAGAGACGGGACGCACTACAATGAGCAGTTCTTC.

The chain recombines TRBV18 with TRBJ2-3; maybe TRBD2 (5 bases). The CDR3 spans 15 residues. Trimming left V 6 bases short and J 3 bases short, with 16 bases between. Germline V CDR1 and CDR2: KGHSH, LQKENI. The CDR3 sequence is CASSPALGRTDTQYF. The CDR3 coding sequence is TGTGCCAGCTCCCCGGCACTAGGAAGGACAGATACGCAGTATTTT.

The rearrangement uses TRBV5-1 and TRBJ2-5; D may match TRBD1 or TRBD2 (5 bases each). Germline values: CDR1 SGHRS, CDR2 YFSETQ. This CDR3 has 16 residues. V was trimmed by 6 bases and J by 2 bases, leaving 20 bases between them. The CDR3 coding sequence is TGCGCCAGCACTAAAGGGACCAACGCTGGGCAAGAGACCCAGTACTTC. Translating gives CASTKGTNAGQETQYF.

The V gene is TRBV4-2, the J gene TRBJ2-5; TRBD2 agrees at 8 bases. V shed 1 base, J shed 11 bases, and the junction held 18 bases outside the gene matches. The germline gives CDR1 LGHNA, CDR2 YNFKEQ. The length of the CDR3 is 17 residues. CDR3: CASSQGPSAGGGLEQYF. In DNA form, the CDR3 reads TGTGCCAGCAGCCAAGGTCCCTCGGCGGGGGGCGGCCTTGAGCAGTACTTC.

There are a few counts of this clonotype. The CDR3 loop is CASSSQRGGSTDTQYF. The CDR3 bases are TGTGCCAGCAGTTCCCAACGCGGGGGGAGCACAGATACGCAGTATTTT. The chain carries TRBV6-5 and TRBJ2-3; TRBD2 agrees at 8 bases. From germline, CDR1 is MNHEY and CDR2 SVGAGI. The CDR3 totals 16 residues. V lost 4 bases and J lost 0; bases outside the gene matches: 6.

This chain links TRBV5-1 with TRBJ2-5; D not certain. Germline CDR1 is SGHRS and CDR2 is YFSETQ. Trimming shortened V by 3 bases and J by 2 bases, and 14 bases separated the two germline ends. This CDR3 is built from 15 residues. The chain's CDR3 is CASSSRGALQETQYF. As DNA, the CDR3 is TGCGCCAGCAGCTCGAGAGGAGCCTTACAAGAGACCCAGTACTTC.

The rearrangement uses TRBV15 and TRBJ2-5; D call uncertain. V lost 1 base to trimming and J lost 0 bases, with 12 bases between them. The length of the CDR3 is 16 residues. Germline lookup yields CDR1 LNHNV and CDR2 YYDKDF (reference sequence). The CDR3 DNA follows: TGTGCCACCAGCAGAGCCCGGTGGCAGAACCAAGAGACCCAGTACTTC. It translates to CATSRARWQNQETQYF.

This clonotype was observed a handful of times. V and J are TRBV5-1 and TRBJ2-1; TRBD2 matches at 9 bases. Losses at the gene ends were 0 bases for V and 7 bases for J; bases not matched to a gene: 8. Germline CDR1 SGHRS, CDR2 YFSETQ. CDR3 size: 16 residues. The CDR3 region has the DNA TGCGCCAGCAGCTTGGATGCTAGCGGGGCTTATAATGAGCAGTTCTTC. Encoded protein: CASSLDASGAYNEQFF.

The chain recombines TRBV7-2 with TRBJ2-1; 11 bases agree with TRBD2. V lost 0 bases to trimming and J lost 6 bases; unmatched junction nucleotides: 10. CDR3 length: 18 amino acids. Germline V lookup: CDR1 SGHTA, CDR2 FQGNSA. The CDR3 sequence: CASSLALAGGPMLNEQFF. The DNA of the CDR3 is TGTGCCAGCAGCTTAGCTCTAGCGGGGGGCCCAATGCTCAATGAGCAGTTCTTC.

The genes are TRBV7-9 and TRBJ2-1, with TRBD2 matching over 8 bases. The V segment lost 6 bases and the J segment 10 bases; nucleotides outside the gene matches: 17. CDR3 length: 16 amino acids. Germline CDR1 and CDR2: SEHNR and FQNEAQ (reference sequence). The CDR3, as DNA: TGTGCCAGCAGTACGATGGGTCCGTTTTCGGGGGGGGAGCAGTTCTTC. This translates into CASSTMGPFSGGEQFF. The full variable domain, completed using reference TRBV7-9 and TRBJ2-1, is DTGVSQNPRHKITKRGQNVTFRCDPISEHNRLYWYRQTLGQGPEFLTYFQNEAQLEKSRLLSDRFSAERPKGSFSTLEIQRTEQGDSAMYLCASSTMGPFSGGEQFFGPGTRLTVL.

This clonotype appeared a few times. The chain has TRBV5-1 and TRBJ2-1; 13 bases map to TRBD2. CDR1 SGHRS and CDR2 YFSETQ come from the germline V gene. The CDR3 is made up of 16 amino acids. V gave up 3 bases and J gave up 8 bases; unmatched junction bases: 8. CDR3 in amino acids: CASSSEGLAGPDEQFF. Here the CDR3 DNA reads TGCGCCAGCAGCTCCGAGGGACTAGCGGGGCCGGATGAGCAGTTCTTC.

J is TRBJ2-3 and V is TRBV20-1; TRBD2 aligns across 7 bases. Germline CDR1 reads DFQATT; CDR2 reads SNEGSKA (reference sequence). There are 16 residues in the CDR3. V shed 7 bases and J 4 bases; nucleotides not matched to a gene: 17. CDR3 loop: CSVPRVGRLAPDTQYF. The DNA of the CDR3 is TGCAGTGTTCCCCGAGTGGGGAGACTAGCCCCAGATACGCAGTATTTT.

The J gene is TRBJ1-2, the V gene TRBV6-1, with TRBD1 as a possible D gene (5 bases). The CDR3 covers 19 residues. Per germline, CDR1 MNHNS and CDR2 SASEGT. V shed 1 base and J shed 3 bases, with 24 bases lying between them. CDR3 residues: CASSEVGTYEGIEDYGYTF. The CDR3 nucleotides are TGTGCCAGCAGTGAAGTCGGAACCTACGAGGGGATCGAGGACTATGGCTACACCTTC.

V usage is TRBV4-2 and J usage is TRBJ2-3; 13 bases match TRBD2. This CDR3 has 18 residues. Looked up from germline, CDR1 is LGHNA and CDR2 is YNFKEQ. V was pared by 0 bases and J by 2 bases, with 5 bases of the junction left unmatched. The CDR3 here is CASSQDSTSGGYTDTQYF. CDR3 in DNA: TGTGCCAGCAGCCAAGATTCGACTAGCGGGGGGTACACAGATACGCAGTATTTT.

The chain recombines TRBV29-1 with TRBJ2-7; 7 bases agree with TRBD1. V lost 6 bases, J lost 3 bases, and 8 bases stayed unmatched. This CDR3 is built from 13 residues. Germline assignment: CDR1 SQVTM and CDR2 ANQGSEA. CDR3 amino acids: CSVLDRTFYEQYF. CDR3 DNA sequence: TGCAGCGTCTTGGACAGGACATTCTACGAGCAGTACTTC.

This clonotype appeared a single time. J is TRBJ2-7 and V is TRBV6-1, with D tentatively TRBD1 (7 bases). With 1 base removed from V and 6 bases from J, the gap between germline ends came to 16 bases. There are 15 residues in the CDR3. Germline V gene data show CDR1 as MNHNS and CDR2 as SASEGT. The CDR3 loop reads CASSEVAGGYGEQYF. The CDR3 DNA is TGTGCCAGCAGTGAAGTAGCAGGGGGGTATGGCGAGCAGTACTTC.

The rearrangement uses TRBV20-1 and TRBJ1-5, with D possibly matching TRBD1 (6 bases). CDR3 size: 13 residues. CDR1 is DFQATT and CDR2 is SNEGSKA in the germline V gene (reference sequence). Trimming removed 3 bases from V and 3 bases from J, with 9 bases in between. CDR3: CSARHRVNQPQHF. The CDR3 region has the DNA TGCAGTGCTAGGCACAGGGTCAATCAGCCCCAGCATTTT.

The chain uses TRBV6-2 or TRBV6-3 and TRBJ2-5; D ambiguous. CDR1 and CDR2 (germline): MNHEY, SVGEGT. The ends were cut back, 2 bases at V and 4 bases at J, with 20 bases in the middle. There are 17 residues in the CDR3. The CDR3 DNA sequence: TGTGCCAGCAGTTACCCTCAACTCGAAAAGTTTCGAGAGACCCAGTACTTC. Translated, it gives CASSYPQLEKFRETQYF.